The rows below give T cell receptor beta chains drawn from one sample of a study of human T cells and chemical hapten exposure. TCRdb independently ran MiXCR on the RACE reads; one entry per CDR3 protein. Of 90,000 or so distinct CDR3 sequences detected, about 10% appear once; the ten largest clones hold 2.2%. The sequencing used whole blood, collected in connection with sensitization to the hapten diphenylcyclopropenone (DPC). The origin of the receptors is a man aged 40-49 years with alopecia areata. Some clones in this sample may be carry-over from other donors' samples. Both conserved end residues are part of each CDR3. A D gene is named only where the DNA matches it firmly. Size tells how often a clone was seen (once, few, many) or the class of an expanded clone, and some rows leave it out.

>14|.|TRBJ2-2|.|TRBV7-8
TGTGCCAGCAGCCCACGCGAATACACCGGGGAGCTGTTTTTT
CASSPREYTGELFF
>15|.|TRBJ2-7|.|TRBV5-1
TGCGCCAGCAGCCAGGTGGTGAGGGAAACCTACGAGCAGTACTTC
CASSQVVRETYEQYF
>15|TRBD1|TRBJ1-5|.|TRBV19
TGTGCCAGTAGTAACGGACAGGGGGCCCATGAGCCCCAGCATTTT
CASSNGQGAHEPQHF
>13|.|TRBJ2-1|.|TRBV20-1
TGCAGTGCTAGAGATAGGTCGAGCTGGGAGCAGTTCTTC
CSARDRSSWEQFF
>17|TRBD1|TRBJ1-1|.|TRBV14
TGTGCCAGCAGCCCGACTGGGACAGGGGGGGTGCGCACTGAAGCTTTCTTT
CASSPTGTGGVRTEAFF
>16|.|TRBJ2-7|.|TRBV7-3
TGTGCCAGCAGCTTAAACAGGGTTGGGACTGGGTACGAGCAGTACTTC
CASSLNRVGTGYEQYF
>14|TRBD1|TRBJ1-6|.|TRBV7-3
TGTGCCAGCAGCTTTCAGGGGGCAAATTCACCCCTCCACTTT
CASSFQGANSPLHF
>16|TRBD2|TRBJ2-3|.|TRBV5-1
TGCGCCAGCAGCTCTCCAGCGGGAGGGCAGACAGATACGCAGTATTTT
CASSSPAGGQTDTQYF
>14|TRBD1|TRBJ2-1|.|TRBV7-8
TGTGCCAGCAGCTTAGAAATAGGGGGCCATGAGCAGTTCTTC
CASSLEIGGHEQFF
>15|TRBD1|TRBJ2-1|.|TRBV5-1
TGCGCCAGCAGCTTTTTACAGGGGGCGGGTAATGAGCAGTTCTTC
CASSFLQGAGNEQFF
>16|.|TRBJ2-5|.|TRBV14
TGTGCCAGCAGCCATTGGGGTAGCCCGGACTCCGAGACCCAGTACTTC
CASSHWGSPDSETQYF
>13|.|TRBJ1-2|.|TRBV7-9
TGTGCCAGCAGCCCCGGGGCAGAGGGTGGCTACACCTTC
CASSPGAEGGYTF
>15|.|TRBJ1-5|few|TRBV12-3/TRBV12-4
TGTGCCAGCAGGACAGGCGCCCTTGGCAATCAGCCCCAGCATTTT
CASRTGALGNQPQHF
>16|TRBD1|TRBJ2-5|few|TRBV28
TGTGCCAGCAGAGATCCGGGACAGACCTTCCAAGAGACCCAGTACTTC
CASRDPGQTFQETQYF
>15|TRBD2|TRBJ2-1|many|TRBV4-3
TGCGCCAGCAGCCAAGTAGCGGGAGGGGGCAATGAGCAGTTCTTC
CASSQVAGGGNEQFF
>16|TRBD2|TRBJ2-5|.|TRBV5-1
TGCGCCAGCAGCTTGAAGGCTAGCGGGATAAAAGAGACCCAGTACTTC
CASSLKASGIKETQYF
>12|.|TRBJ2-5|once|TRBV30
TGTGCCTGGAGTGTAGGGGGAGAGACCCAGTACTTC
CAWSVGGETQYF
>12|.|TRBJ2-1|.|TRBV2
TGTGCCTCCTCCGAACCGGGCAATGAGCAGTTCTTC
CASSEPGNEQFF
>16|TRBD2|TRBJ2-3|few|TRBV7-9
TGTGCCAGCAGCTTAGGGGGACTAGCGGTCACAGATACGCAGTATTTT
CASSLGGLAVTDTQYF
>15|TRBD2|TRBJ2-7|many|TRBV12-3/TRBV12-4
TGTGCCAGCAGCCGGGCTGAGCGGGACCTCTCCGAGCAGTACTTC
CASSRAERDLSEQYF
>16|TRBD1|TRBJ2-1|.|TRBV6-2/TRBV6-3
TGTGCCACCGCATACAGGATCCCACCCAGGGGGAATGAGCAGTTCTTC
CATAYRIPPRGNEQFF
>20|TRBD2|TRBJ2-2|many|TRBV7-2
TGTGCCAGCAGCTCCGAACCGATAACCGGGACTAGCGGGAGGTCCCGGGAGCTGTTTTTT
CASSSEPITGTSGRSRELFF
>17|.|TRBJ2-3|many|TRBV24-1
TGTGCCACCAGTGGGGAAAAAAGCGGGTCCAGCACAGATACGCAGTATTTT
CATSGEKSGSSTDTQYF
>15|.|TRBJ1-1|.|TRBV27
TGTGCCAGCAGTTTATCGGACGAAGCCAACACTGAAGCTTTCTTT
CASSLSDEANTEAFF
>15|.|TRBJ1-4|.|TRBV20-1
TGCAGTGCTAGAGATCCGGCCGGCTCTAATGAAAAACTGTTTTTT
CSARDPAGSNEKLFF
>15|.|TRBJ1-4|.|TRBV13
TGTGCCAGCAGCATTAGGTCGGGGGCGAGCGAAAAACTGTTTTTT
CASSIRSGASEKLFF
>14|.|TRBJ2-5|once|TRBV20-1
TGCAGTGCTAGAGATTTCCAGCGGCAAGAGACCCAGTACTTC
CSARDFQRQETQYF
>12|.|TRBJ2-7|few|TRBV28
TGTGCCAGCAGTCCCACACTTCCGGGACAGTACTTC
CASSPTLPGQYF
>14|.|TRBJ2-1|few|TRBV28
TGTGCCAGCAGCCTCCGGGACTGGGGCAATGAGCAGTTCTTC
CASSLRDWGNEQFF
>14|TRBD1|TRBJ1-6|few|TRBV19
TGTGCCAGTAATACAGGGGTAAATAATTCACCCCTCCACTTT
CASNTGVNNSPLHF
>13|.|TRBJ2-1|many|TRBV19
TGTGCCAGCGGCAGGGCGAATGACAATGAGCAGTTCTTC
CASGRANDNEQFF